One sample yielded the 20 T cell receptor beta chains listed below, sequenced in a study of cytomegalovirus exposure and HLA in healthy donors. PCR employed 60 Vbeta and 13 Jbeta primers. Profiled with immunoSEQ multiplex PCR; TCRdb holds only in-frame clones, not every one. Its table lists tens of thousands of clones. Material: PBMCs. These receptor sequences come from a woman aged 30 to 39 in good health and CMV-seropositive.

The chain links TRBV7-6 to TRBJ1-5; D unresolved. Trimming shortened V by 5 bases and J by 4 bases, and 12 bases separated the two germline ends. The CDR3 is made up of 14 amino acids. CDR1 SGHVS and CDR2 FNYEAQ come from the germline V gene. The CDR3 DNA follows: TGTGCCAGCAGCCTGGCGGGAGGGAATCAGCCCCAGCATTTT. This codes for CASSLAGGNQPQHF.

This sequence joins TRBV6-1 and TRBJ2-1, with D perhaps TRBD1 (5 bases). The CDR3 length is 15 residues. Per the germline V gene, CDR1 is MNHNS and CDR2 is SASEGT. Trimming removed 6 bases at V and 7 bases at J, with 19 bases between. Here the CDR3 DNA reads TGTGCCAGCAGGTCCCCCCAGGGAAGAGTAAATGAGCAGTTCTTC. Amino acid sequence: CASRSPQGRVNEQFF.

For the CDR3, the DNA is TGTGCCTGGAGTCTCGGACAGGGAACTGATCAGCCCCAGCATTTT. Its translation: CAWSLGQGTDQPQHF. The rearrangement links TRBV30 to TRBJ1-5; TRBD1 matches 8 bases. Germline CDR1 GTSNPN, CDR2 SVGIG (reference sequence). Unmatched junction bases numbered 8, after V lost 2 bases and J lost 5 bases. CDR3 size: 15 residues.

The chain carries TRBV7-2 and TRBJ1-6; perhaps TRBD1 as D (6 bases). The CDR3 is made up of 14 amino acids. Germline CDR1 SGHTA, CDR2 FQGNSA. Between the trimmed V and J ends, which lost 10 bases and 7 bases, there was a span of 17 bases. The chain's CDR3 is CATRRRQENSPLHF. The CDR3 nucleotides read TGTGCCACCCGACGAAGACAGGAAAATTCACCCCTCCACTTT.

V is TRBV7-8 and J is TRBJ1-2, with TRBD1 as a possible D gene (5 bases). Germline V gives CDR1 SGHVS, CDR2 FQNEAQ. The CDR3 contains 15 residues. Trimming left V 0 bases short and J 8 bases short, with 16 bases between. CDR3 DNA: TGTGCCAGCAGCTTAGCTGGAGGGACCGTCGGCGGCTACACCTTC. Translation gives CASSLAGGTVGGYTF.

This chain joins TRBV28 and TRBJ1-4, with a weak D call TRBD1 (6 bases). Germline V gives CDR1 MDHEN, CDR2 SYDVKM. Trimming left V 6 bases short and J 3 bases short, with 14 bases between. The CDR3 loop spans 15 amino acids. CDR3 sequence (DNA): TGTGCCAGCAGCCCTTCGACAGGCCCTAATGAAAAACTGTTTTTT. Its protein product is CASSPSTGPNEKLFF.

The J gene is TRBJ1-5, the V gene TRBV19, with 7 nucleotides matching TRBD1. In germline, CDR1 is LNHDA, CDR2 SQIVND (reference sequence). V trimming: 7 bases; J trimming: 3 bases; junction bases outside the gene matches: 9. The CDR3 totals 15 residues. This CDR3 is CASKTGTANNQPQHF. CDR3 bases: TGTGCCAGTAAAACCGGGACAGCGAACAATCAGCCCCAGCATTTT.

The V call is TRBV5-6, the J call TRBJ2-7; TRBD1 aligns across 7 bases. Unmatched junction bases numbered 2, after V lost 0 bases and J lost 2 bases. From germline, CDR1 is SGHDT and CDR2 YYEEEE. The CDR3 loop spans 14 amino acids. In nucleotides, the CDR3 is TGTGCCAGCAGCTTGGGGACAGGCACCTACGAGCAGTACTTC. This encodes CASSLGTGTYEQYF.

The J gene is TRBJ2-1, the V gene TRBV7-6; 7 nucleotides align to TRBD2. The length of the CDR3 is 12 residues. Germline values: CDR1 SGHVS, CDR2 FNYEAQ. After removal of 2 bases from V and 10 bases from J, the junction contained 2 bases not matched to a gene. CDR3 DNA: TGTGCCAGCAGCTTAAGGACTAGGGAGCAGTTCTTC. Its protein is CASSLRTREQFF.

The chain is built from TRBV21-1 and TRBJ2-7; no DNA check was done on the table's D call, TRBD1. TRBV21-1 is tagged as a pseudogene. The CDR3 is 16 residues long. The CDR3 loop reads CASSEGQPRESYEQYF. The CDR3 DNA reads as TGTGCCAGCTCCGAGGGACAGCCCAGGGAGTCCTACGAGCAGTACTTC.

The chain has TRBV11-2 and TRBJ2-7; possibly TRBD1 for D (6 bases). V lost 5 bases and J lost 2, with 22 bases in between. Germline CDR1 and CDR2: SGHAT and FQNNGV. The CDR3 has 17 amino acids. The CDR3 DNA reads TGTGCCAGCAGCACTAGGTTTTGGGACAACAGCGCCTACGAGCAGTACTTC. Residues: CASSTRFWDNSAYEQYF.

The V and J genes are TRBV6-1 and TRBJ2-1, with 8 bases fitting TRBD2. The V and J ends lost 0 bases and 3 bases, in that order; junction bases with no gene match: 10. This CDR3 comprises 18 residues. Germline-derived CDR1 and CDR2 are MNHNS and SASEGT. CDR3 DNA sequence: TGTGCCAGCAGTGAAGCGCTTCGGGAGGGCTTGGTCTACAATGAGCAGTTCTTC. It is translated as CASSEALREGLVYNEQFF.

The gene calls are TRBV9 and TRBJ2-1, with 12 nucleotides matching TRBD2. This CDR3 is 17 amino acids long. CDR1 is SGDLS, CDR2 YYNGEE, per germline. V was pared by 0 bases and J by 6 bases, with 7 bases of the junction left unmatched. CDR3 DNA sequence: TGTGCCAGCAGCGTAGATAAAGGACTAGCGGGGTCCAATGAGCAGTTCTTC. It encodes CASSVDKGLAGSNEQFF.

CDR3 loop: CASSGTKYEQYF. The CDR3 DNA reads as TGTGCCAGCAGTGGGACAAAATACGAGCAGTACTTC. This chain connects TRBV2 to TRBJ2-7; the D gene is possibly TRBD1 (5 bases). Trimming removed 4 bases from V and 4 bases from J, with 8 bases in between. CDR1 and CDR2 from the germline V gene are SNHLY and FYNNEI. The CDR3 length is 12 residues.

The chain is built from TRBV19 and TRBJ2-7; 11 bases are a match to TRBD1. V trimming: 3 bases; J trimming: 5 bases; junction bases outside the gene matches: 9. Looked up from germline, CDR1 is LNHDA and CDR2 is SQIVND (reference sequence). This CDR3 spans 16 amino acids. Written as DNA, the CDR3 is TGTGCCAGTAGTATTAACCCCGGGACAGGGGGACACGAGCAGTACTTC. Its translation is CASSINPGTGGHEQYF. Supplemented by reference TRBV19 and TRBJ2-7, the full variable domain reads DGGITQSPKYLFRKEGQNVTLSCEQNLNHDAMYWYRQDPGQGLRLIYYSQIVNDFQKGDIAEGYSVSREKKESFPLTVTSAQKNPTAFYLCASSINPGTGGHEQYFGPGTRLTVT.

This chain uses TRBV9 with TRBJ2-5; D is undetermined. Germline CDR1 reads SGDLS; CDR2 reads YYNGEE. The CDR3 spans 14 residues. The ends were cut back, 1 base at V and 5 bases at J, with 12 bases in the middle. In DNA, the CDR3 is TGTGCCAGCAGCGTAACGGTGGAGAAGGAGACCCAGTACTTC. Translated, it gives CASSVTVEKETQYF.

The rearrangement links TRBV5-1 to TRBJ2-3; 12 bases map to TRBD2. This CDR3 is 17 amino acids long. The J segment lost 3 bases and the V segment lost 1 base, leaving 6 bases of the junction unmatched. Germline CDR1 and CDR2: SGHRS and YFSETQ. The CDR3 is CASSLRLAGVGTDTQYF. The CDR3 DNA reads as TGCGCCAGCAGCTTGCGACTAGCGGGAGTAGGGACAGATACGCAGTATTTT.

V and J are TRBV30 and TRBJ2-1; TRBD2 matches at 10 bases. Germline CDR1 is GTSNPN and CDR2 is SVGIG (reference sequence). The CDR3 totals 14 residues. Trimming at V came to 3 bases and at J to 7 bases, leaving 6 bases not matched to a gene. CDR3 sequence (DNA): TGTGCCTGGAGAACCGGGACTAGCGAAAATGAGCAGTTCTTC. It specifies CAWRTGTSENEQFF.

The chain uses TRBV5-1 and TRBJ2-3, with 9 bases that match TRBD1. The CDR3 runs 15 residues. With V trimmed by 3 bases and J by 3 bases, 5 bases remained unmatched. CDR1 is SGHRS, CDR2 YFSETQ, per germline. CDR3 DNA sequence: TGCGCCAGCAGCTCGGGACAGGGAGGGACAGATACGCAGTATTTT. Translating it yields CASSSGQGGTDTQYF. Together with reference TRBV5-1 and TRBJ2-3, the CDR3 gives the full variable domain: KAGVTQTPRYLIKTRGQQVTLSCSPISGHRSVSWYQQTPGQGLQFLFEYFSETQRNKGNFPGRFSGRQFSNSRSEMNVSTLELGDSALYLCASSSGQGGTDTQYFGPGTRLTVL.

The chain links TRBV27 to TRBJ2-1, with TRBD1 matching over 8 bases. This CDR3 comprises 15 residues. Germline CDR1 and CDR2: MNHEY and SMNVEV (reference sequence). Trimming took 4 bases from V and 5 from J; bases not matched to a gene: 7. CDR3 in amino acids: CASSYTTGVDNEQFF. CDR3 nucleotide sequence: TGTGCCAGCAGTTACACGACAGGGGTTGACAATGAGCAGTTCTTC.